What follows are 2 T cell receptor beta chains derived from one specimen sequenced in a study of sequential checkpoint blockade in melanoma. Using immunoSEQ multiplex PCR, the repertoire was profiled, and TCRdb retains in-frame clones only, with some absent. The top ten clones hold 8.1% of a sample with approximately 6,000 clones, about 24% of them seen once. Indicated treatment: randomized to nivolumab then ipilimumab (arm A) or the reverse (arm B). Source: tumor tissue (inferred from file names), taken from a patient given nivolumab and ipilimumab in sequence. Receptors were obtained from a human donor with melanoma.

Regarding this clone: The junction differs from germline at one of its ends, possibly a read error. The gene calls are TRBV6-8 and TRBJ2-5; 9 bases map to TRBD1. The germline V gene encodes CDR1 MNHGY and CDR2 SAAAGT. This CDR3 comprises 16 residues. The DNA for the CDR3 is TGTGCCAGCAGTGACTCTCCGGGACAGGGACAAGAGACCCAGTACTTC. This sequence encodes CASSDSPGQGQETQYF.

This sequence joins TRBV5-1 and TRBJ1-4; TRBD1 matches at 8 bases. The CDR3 spans 15 residues. CDR1 is SGHRS, CDR2 YFSETQ, per germline. The V gene end was trimmed by 4 bases and the J gene end by 4 bases; junction bases not matched to a gene: 6. CDR3 bases: TGCGCCAGCAGCGTTACAGGGGGAAATAATGAAAAACTGTTTTTT. Its protein is CASSVTGGNNEKLFF.